The subject of this entry is one T cell receptor beta chain. The target antigen is unknown. The sample comes from a study of radiotherapy plus CTLA-4 blockade in lung cancer. Whole-study context: Patients showed objective responses in 15% to 20% of cases and disease control in approximately 28%. Study-wide results and caveats: Strongest reported response predictors: early blood clone changes and post-radiation interferon-beta. Blood-borne expansion of tumor-derived TCR clones followed radiotherapy plus ipilimumab.

The study gave focal radiation plus ipilimumab CTLA-4 blockade to patients with chemo-refractory metastatic non-small-cell lung cancer. Generated by immunoSEQ multiplex PCR, the TCRdb table keeps only in-frame clones and is missing some. The repertoire holds 55,000 to 65,000 clones, approximately 76% seen once, with about 3% in the top ten. Trimming took 5 bases from V and 3 from J, leaving 11 bases between them. Germline lookup yields CDR1 MNHNS and CDR2 SASEGT. There are 13 residues in the CDR3. The starting material was peripheral blood, obtained from a patient treated with radiotherapy plus ipilimumab. This chain connects TRBV6-1 to TRBJ2-7; maybe TRBD1 (6 bases). The TCR was taken from a human donor with non-small cell lung cancer who had a complete response to radiotherapy plus ipilimumab. The CDR3 DNA reads as TGTGCCAGCAGTACTGGACAGTACTACGAGCAGTACTTC. As protein: CASSTGQYYEQYF.